The entry below describes one T cell receptor beta chain. The sample originates from a study of T cells in Graves' hyperthyroidism and ophthalmopathy. Study-wide context: Peripheral blood was drawn at first diagnosis, prior to all treatment.

TCR beta CDR3 regions were amplified from RNA. In the first-round RT-PCR of the TCR CDR3, the HTBI primer set was used. Via MiXCR, TCRdb re-called the multiplex PCR reads, giving one row per CDR3 protein. The profile shows some 350,000 distinct CDR3 sequences, 20% to 30% of them singletons. PBMCs were collected from an approximately 10 ml volume of fresh peripheral blood. The sequencing sample was made of blood. The origin of this receptor is a middle-aged man with Graves' hyperthyroidism.

The CDR3 region is CSVESMVGNTIYF. The CDR3 nucleotides are TGCAGCGTTGAGTCTATGGTTGGAAACACCATATATTTT. The chain is built from TRBV29-1 and TRBJ1-3, with D unclear. The CDR3 consists of 13 residues. Trimming took off 3 bases at V and 3 bases at J, with 9 bases between the two ends. Germline-derived CDR1 and CDR2 are SQVTM and ANQGSEA.